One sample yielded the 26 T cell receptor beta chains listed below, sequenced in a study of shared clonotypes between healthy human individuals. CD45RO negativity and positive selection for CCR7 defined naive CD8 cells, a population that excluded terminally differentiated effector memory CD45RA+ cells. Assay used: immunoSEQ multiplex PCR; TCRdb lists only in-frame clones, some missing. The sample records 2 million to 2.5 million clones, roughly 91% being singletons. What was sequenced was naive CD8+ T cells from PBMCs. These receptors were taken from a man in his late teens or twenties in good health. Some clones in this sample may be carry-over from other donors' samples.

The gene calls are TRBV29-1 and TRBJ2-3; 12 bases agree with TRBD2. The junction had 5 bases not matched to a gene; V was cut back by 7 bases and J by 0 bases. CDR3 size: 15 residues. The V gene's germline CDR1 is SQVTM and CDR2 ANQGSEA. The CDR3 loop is CSARTSGASTDTQYF. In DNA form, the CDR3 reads TGCAGCGCACGGACTAGCGGGGCTAGCACAGATACGCAGTATTTT.

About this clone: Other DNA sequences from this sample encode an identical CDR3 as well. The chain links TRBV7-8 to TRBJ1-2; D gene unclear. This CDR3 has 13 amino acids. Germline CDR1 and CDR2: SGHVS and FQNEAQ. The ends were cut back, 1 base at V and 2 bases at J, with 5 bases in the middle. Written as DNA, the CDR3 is TGTGCCAGCAGCTTAGTACAGAACTATGGCTACACCTTC. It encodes CASSLVQNYGYTF.

CDR3 sequence (DNA): TGTGCCAGCAGCCCCAGTCTAGCGGGGACCCAGTACTTC. This sequence encodes CASSPSLAGTQYF. V is TRBV9 and J is TRBJ2-5; TRBD2 matches 8 bases. Trimming at V came to 4 bases and at J to 7 bases, leaving 6 bases not matched to a gene. Germline V CDR1 and CDR2: SGDLS, YYNGEE. The CDR3 runs to 13 residues.

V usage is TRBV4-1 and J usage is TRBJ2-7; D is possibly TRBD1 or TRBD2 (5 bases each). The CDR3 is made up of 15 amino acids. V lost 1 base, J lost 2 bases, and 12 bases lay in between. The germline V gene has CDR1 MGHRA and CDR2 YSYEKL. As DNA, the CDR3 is TGCGCCAGCAGCCAAGGGACAAGAGGGGCCTACGAGCAGTACTTC. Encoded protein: CASSQGTRGAYEQYF.

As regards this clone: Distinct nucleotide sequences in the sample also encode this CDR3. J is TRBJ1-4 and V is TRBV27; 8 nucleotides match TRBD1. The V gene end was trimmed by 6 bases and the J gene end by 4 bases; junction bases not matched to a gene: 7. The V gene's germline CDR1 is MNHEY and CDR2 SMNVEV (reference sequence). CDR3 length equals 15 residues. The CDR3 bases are TGTGCCAGCAGCCCAGGGACAGGACTTAATGAAAAACTGTTTTTT. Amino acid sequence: CASSPGTGLNEKLFF.

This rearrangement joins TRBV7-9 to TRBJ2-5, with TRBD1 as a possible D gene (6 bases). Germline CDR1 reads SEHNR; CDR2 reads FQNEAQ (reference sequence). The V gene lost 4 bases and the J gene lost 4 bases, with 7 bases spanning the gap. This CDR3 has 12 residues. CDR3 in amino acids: CASSSGAETQYF. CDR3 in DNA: TGTGCCAGCAGCTCAGGGGCAGAGACCCAGTACTTC. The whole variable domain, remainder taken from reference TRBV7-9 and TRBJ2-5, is DTGVSQNPRHKITKRGQNVTFRCDPISEHNRLYWYRQTLGQGPEFLTYFQNEAQLEKSRLLSDRFSAERPKGSFSTLEIQRTEQGDSAMYLCASSSGAETQYFGPGTRLLVL.

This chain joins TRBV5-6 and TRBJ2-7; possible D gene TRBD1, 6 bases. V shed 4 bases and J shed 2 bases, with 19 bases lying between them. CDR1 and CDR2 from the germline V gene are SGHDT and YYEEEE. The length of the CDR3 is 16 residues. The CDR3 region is CASSPETGGLTYEQYF. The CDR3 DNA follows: TGTGCCAGCAGCCCAGAGACAGGCGGCTTGACCTACGAGCAGTACTTC. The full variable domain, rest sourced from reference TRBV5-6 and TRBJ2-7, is DAGVTQSPTHLIKTRGQQVTLRCSPKSGHDTVSWYQQALGQGPQFIFQYYEEEERQRGNFPDRFSGHQFPNYSSELNVNALLLGDSALYLCASSPETGGLTYEQYFGPGTRLTVT.

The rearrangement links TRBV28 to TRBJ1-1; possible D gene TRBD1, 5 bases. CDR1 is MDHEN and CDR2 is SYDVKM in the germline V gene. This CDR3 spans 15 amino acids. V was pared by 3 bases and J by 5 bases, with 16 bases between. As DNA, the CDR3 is TGTGCCAGCAGTTTCCGGGGATTGGGGGGTACTGAAGCTTTCTTT. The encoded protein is CASSFRGLGGTEAFF.

CDR3 DNA: TGTGCCAGCAGCTTAACTTCAAAGCAGCGGGAGGTGGGTAGTGAGCAGTTCTTC. This translates into CASSLTSKQREVGSEQFF. The V and J genes are TRBV7-8 and TRBJ2-1; the match to TRBD2 covers 9 bases. This CDR3 is 18 amino acids long. Germline trimming cut 2 bases from V and 9 bases from J; bases unmatched to any gene: 17. Looked up from germline, CDR1 is SGHVS and CDR2 is FQNEAQ. The variable domain in full, completed from reference TRBV7-8 and TRBJ2-1, reads GAGVSQSPRYKVAKRGQDVALRCDPISGHVSLFWYQQALGQGPEFLTYFQNEAQLDKSGLPSDRFFAERPEGSVSTLKIQRTQQEDSAVYLCASSLTSKQREVGSEQFFGPGTRLTVL.

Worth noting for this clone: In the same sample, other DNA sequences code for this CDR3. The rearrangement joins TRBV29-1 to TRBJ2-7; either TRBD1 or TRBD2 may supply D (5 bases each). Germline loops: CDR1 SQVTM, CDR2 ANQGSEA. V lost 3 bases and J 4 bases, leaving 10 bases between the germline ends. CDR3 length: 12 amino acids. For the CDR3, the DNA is TGCAGCGTTGATGAGGGGTCTTACGAGCAGTACTTC. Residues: CSVDEGSYEQYF.

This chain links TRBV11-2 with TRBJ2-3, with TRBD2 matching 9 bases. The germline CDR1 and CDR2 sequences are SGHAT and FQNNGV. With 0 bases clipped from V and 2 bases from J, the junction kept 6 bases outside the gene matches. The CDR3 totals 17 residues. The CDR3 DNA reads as TGTGCCAGCAGCTTAGATGACCTAGCGGGATTCACAGATACGCAGTATTTT. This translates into CASSLDDLAGFTDTQYF.

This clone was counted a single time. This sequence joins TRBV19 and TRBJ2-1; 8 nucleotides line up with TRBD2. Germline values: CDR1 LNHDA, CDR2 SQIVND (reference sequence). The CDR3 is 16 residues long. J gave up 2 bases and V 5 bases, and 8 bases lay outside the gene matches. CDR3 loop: CASSVRSGRPYNEQFF. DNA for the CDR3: TGTGCCAGTAGTGTACGGAGCGGGAGACCCTACAATGAGCAGTTCTTC.

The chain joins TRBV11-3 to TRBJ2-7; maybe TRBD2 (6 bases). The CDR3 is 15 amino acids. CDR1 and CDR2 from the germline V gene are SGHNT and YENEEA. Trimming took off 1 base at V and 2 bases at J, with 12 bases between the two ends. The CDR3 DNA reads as TGTGCCAGCAGCTTAGCATCCGGGAGCCCCTACGAGCAGTACTTC. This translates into CASSLASGSPYEQYF.

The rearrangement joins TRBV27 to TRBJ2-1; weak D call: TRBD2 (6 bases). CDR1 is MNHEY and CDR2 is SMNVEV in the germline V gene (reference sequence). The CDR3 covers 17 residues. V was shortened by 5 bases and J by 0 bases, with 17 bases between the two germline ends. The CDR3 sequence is CASSPQGLSSSYNEQFF. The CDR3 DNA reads TGTGCCAGCAGTCCCCAGGGACTTTCAAGCTCCTACAATGAGCAGTTCTTC.

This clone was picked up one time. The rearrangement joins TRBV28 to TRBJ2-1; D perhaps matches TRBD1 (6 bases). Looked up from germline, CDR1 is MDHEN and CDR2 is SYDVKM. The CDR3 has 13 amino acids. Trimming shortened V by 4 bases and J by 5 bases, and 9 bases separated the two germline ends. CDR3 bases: TGTGCCAGCAGTTCAGGGGTGGACAATGAGCAGTTCTTC. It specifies CASSSGVDNEQFF. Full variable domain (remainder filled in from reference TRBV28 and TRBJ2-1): DVKVTQSSRYLVKRTGEKVFLECVQDMDHENMFWYRQDPGLGLRLIYFSYDVKMKEKGDIPEGYSVSREKKERFSLILESASTNQTSMYLCASSSGVDNEQFFGPGTRLTVL.

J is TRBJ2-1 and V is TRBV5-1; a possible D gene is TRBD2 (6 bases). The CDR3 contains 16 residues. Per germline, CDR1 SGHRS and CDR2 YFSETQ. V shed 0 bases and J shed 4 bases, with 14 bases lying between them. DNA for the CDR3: TGCGCCAGCAGCTTGGCCGGTAGCGGAGGATACAATGAGCAGTTCTTC. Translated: CASSLAGSGGYNEQFF.

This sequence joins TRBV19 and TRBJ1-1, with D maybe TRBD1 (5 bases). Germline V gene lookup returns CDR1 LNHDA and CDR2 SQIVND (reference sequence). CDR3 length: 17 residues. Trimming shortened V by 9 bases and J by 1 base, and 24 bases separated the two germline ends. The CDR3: CASAGGVLGSWNTEAFF. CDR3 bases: TGTGCCAGCGCGGGGGGGGTTCTTGGTAGTTGGAACACTGAAGCTTTCTTT.

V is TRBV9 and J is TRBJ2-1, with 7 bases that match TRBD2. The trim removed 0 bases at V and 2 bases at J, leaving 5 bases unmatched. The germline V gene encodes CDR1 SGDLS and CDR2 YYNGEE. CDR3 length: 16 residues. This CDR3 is CASSVVSGRAYNEQFF. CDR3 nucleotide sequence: TGTGCCAGCAGCGTAGTAAGTGGGAGGGCCTACAATGAGCAGTTCTTC.

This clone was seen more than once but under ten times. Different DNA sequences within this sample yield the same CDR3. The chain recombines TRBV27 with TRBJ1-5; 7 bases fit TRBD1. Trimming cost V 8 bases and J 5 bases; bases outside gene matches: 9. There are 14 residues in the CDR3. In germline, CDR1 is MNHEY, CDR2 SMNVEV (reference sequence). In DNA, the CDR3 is TGTGCCAGCTCCCCCGACAGGGTAGATCAGCCCCAGCATTTT. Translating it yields CASSPDRVDQPQHF.

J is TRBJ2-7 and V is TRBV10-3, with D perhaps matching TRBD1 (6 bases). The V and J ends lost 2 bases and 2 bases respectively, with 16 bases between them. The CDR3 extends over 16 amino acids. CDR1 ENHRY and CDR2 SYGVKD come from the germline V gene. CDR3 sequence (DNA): TGTGCCATCAGTGAGATGCCCAGGGGTAGGACCTACGAGCAGTACTTC. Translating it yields CAISEMPRGRTYEQYF.

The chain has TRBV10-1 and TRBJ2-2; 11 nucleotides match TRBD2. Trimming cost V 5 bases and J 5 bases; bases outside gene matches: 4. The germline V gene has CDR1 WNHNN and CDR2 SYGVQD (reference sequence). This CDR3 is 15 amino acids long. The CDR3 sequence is CASSPGTSGTGELFF. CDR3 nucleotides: TGCGCCAGCAGTCCCGGGACTAGCGGTACCGGGGAGCTGTTTTTT.

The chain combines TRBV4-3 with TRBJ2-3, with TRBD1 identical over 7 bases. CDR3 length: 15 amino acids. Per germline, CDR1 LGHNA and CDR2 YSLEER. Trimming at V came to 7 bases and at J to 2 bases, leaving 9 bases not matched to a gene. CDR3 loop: CASTPGTATTDTQYF. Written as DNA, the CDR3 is TGCGCCAGCACACCCGGGACAGCGACCACAGATACGCAGTATTTT.

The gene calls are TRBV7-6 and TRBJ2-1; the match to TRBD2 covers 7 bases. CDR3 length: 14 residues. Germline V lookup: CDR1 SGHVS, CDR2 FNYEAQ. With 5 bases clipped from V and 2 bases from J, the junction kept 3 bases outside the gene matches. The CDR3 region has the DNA TGTGCCAGCAGCACCACTAGCGCCTACAATGAGCAGTTCTTC. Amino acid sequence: CASSTTSAYNEQFF.

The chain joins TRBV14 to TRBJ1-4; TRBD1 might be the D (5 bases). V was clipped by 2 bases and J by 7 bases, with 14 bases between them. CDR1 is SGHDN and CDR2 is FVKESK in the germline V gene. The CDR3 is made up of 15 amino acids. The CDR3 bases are TGTGCCAGCAGCCAAAATGCGGCAGGGTTTGAAAAACTGTTTTTT. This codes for CASSQNAAGFEKLFF.

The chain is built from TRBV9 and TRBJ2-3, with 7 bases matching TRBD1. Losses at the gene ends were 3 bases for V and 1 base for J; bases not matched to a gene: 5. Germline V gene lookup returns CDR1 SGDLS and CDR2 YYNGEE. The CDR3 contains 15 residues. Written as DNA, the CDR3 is TGTGCCAGCAGCGAACAGGGGTGGGGCACAGATACGCAGTATTTT. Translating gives CASSEQGWGTDTQYF. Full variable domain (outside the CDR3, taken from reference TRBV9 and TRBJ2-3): DSGVTQTPKHLITATGQRVTLRCSPRSGDLSVYWYQQSLDQGLQFLIQYYNGEERAKGNILERFSAQQFPDLHSELNLSSLELGDSALYFCASSEQGWGTDTQYFGPGTRLTVL.

This CDR3 is CASSLKGLNTEAFF. The CDR3 DNA is TGTGCCAGCAGCCTCAAAGGCCTGAACACTGAAGCTTTCTTT. The chain carries TRBV7-9 and TRBJ1-1; D remains ambiguous. V lost 5 bases and J lost 0, with 10 bases in between. Germline V gives CDR1 SEHNR, CDR2 FQNEAQ (reference sequence). There are 14 residues in the CDR3.